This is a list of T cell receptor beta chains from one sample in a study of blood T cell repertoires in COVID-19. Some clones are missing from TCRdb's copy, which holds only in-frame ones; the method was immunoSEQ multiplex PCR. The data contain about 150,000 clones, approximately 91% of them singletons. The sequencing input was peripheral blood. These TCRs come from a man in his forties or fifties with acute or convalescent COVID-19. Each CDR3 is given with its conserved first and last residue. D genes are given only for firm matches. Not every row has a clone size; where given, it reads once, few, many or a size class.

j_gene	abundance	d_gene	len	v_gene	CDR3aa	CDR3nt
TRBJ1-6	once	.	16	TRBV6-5	CASSYKARQVNSPLHF	TGTGCCAGCAGTTACAAAGCCCGGCAGGTTAATTCACCCCTCCACTTT
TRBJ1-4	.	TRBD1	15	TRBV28	CASSSLQGSGEKLFF	TGTGCCAGCAGTTCCTTACAGGGGAGTGGGGAAAAACTGTTTTTT
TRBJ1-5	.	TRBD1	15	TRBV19	CATWDRGRSNQPQHF	TGTGCCACTTGGGACAGGGGGCGAAGCAATCAGCCCCAGCATTTT
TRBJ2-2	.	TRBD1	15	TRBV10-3	CAITGQGVDTGELFF	TGTGCCATCACGGGACAGGGGGTCGACACCGGGGAGCTGTTTTTT
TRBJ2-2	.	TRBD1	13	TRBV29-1	CSVGTGNTGELFF	TGCAGCGTTGGGACAGGTAACACCGGGGAGCTGTTTTTT
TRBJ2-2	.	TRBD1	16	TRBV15	CATSGGQGSYTGELFF	TGTGCCACCAGCGGGGGACAGGGGAGTTACACCGGGGAGCTGTTTTTT
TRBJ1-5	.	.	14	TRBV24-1	CATSPAGVGQPQHF	TGTGCCACCAGTCCCGCGGGGGTAGGACAGCCCCAGCATTTT
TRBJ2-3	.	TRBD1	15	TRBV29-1	CSVEPRQGSTDTQYF	TGCAGCGTTGAACCCCGACAGGGGAGCACAGATACGCAGTATTTT
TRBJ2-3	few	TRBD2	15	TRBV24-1	CATSDPSGSGDTQYF	TGTGCCACCAGTGATCCTAGCGGGAGTGGTGATACGCAGTATTTT
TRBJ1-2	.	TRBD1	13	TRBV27	CASRRDRGFGYTF	TGTGCCAGCAGACGGGACAGGGGTTTCGGCTACACCTTC
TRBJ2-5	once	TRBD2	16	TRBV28	CASSSSGAGGQETQYF	TGTGCCAGCAGCTCGAGCGGGGCGGGGGGACAAGAGACCCAGTACTTC
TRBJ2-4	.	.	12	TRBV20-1	CSASLREAIQYF	TGCAGTGCTAGTCTCAGGGAGGCCATTCAGTACTTC
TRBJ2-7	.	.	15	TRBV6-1	CASSDPLGGTYEQYF	TGTGCCAGCAGTGACCCGCTTGGAGGAACCTACGAGCAGTACTTC
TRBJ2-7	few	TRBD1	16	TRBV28	CASSPPGGGQPYEQYF	TGTGCCAGCAGTCCGCCAGGGGGTGGACAACCATACGAGCAGTACTTC
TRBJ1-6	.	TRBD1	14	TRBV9	CASAQGAINSPLHF	TGTGCCAGTGCGCAGGGGGCGATCAATTCACCCCTCCACTTT
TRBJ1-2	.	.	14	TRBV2	CASPNSGAGGGYTF	TGTGCCAGCCCCAACTCCGGGGCCGGGGGGGGCTACACCTTC
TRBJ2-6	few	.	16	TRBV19	CASSISGVGGANVLTF	TGTGCCAGTAGTATCTCGGGGGTGGGAGGGGCCAACGTCCTGACTTTC
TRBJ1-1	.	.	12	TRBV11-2	CASRGLNTEAFF	TGTGCCAGCAGGGGGCTGAACACTGAAGCTTTCTTT
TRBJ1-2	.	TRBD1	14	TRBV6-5	CASRSGTGNYGYTF	TGTGCCAGCAGATCTGGGACAGGGAACTATGGCTACACCTTC
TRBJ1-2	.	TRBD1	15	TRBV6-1	CASNLGTGLSNGYTF	TGTGCCAGCAACCTCGGGACAGGACTTTCGAATGGCTACACCTTC
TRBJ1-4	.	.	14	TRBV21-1	CASSSWGGNEKLFF	TGTGCCAGCAGCAGCTGGGGAGGGAATGAAAAACTGTTTTTT
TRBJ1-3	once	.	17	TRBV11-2	CASSLGGWTSSGNTIYF	TGTGCCAGCAGCTTGGGGGGGTGGACAAGCTCTGGAAACACCATATATTTT
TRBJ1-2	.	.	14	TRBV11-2	CASSLPMGGNGYTF	TGTGCCAGCAGCTTACCGATGGGGGGAAATGGCTACACCTTC
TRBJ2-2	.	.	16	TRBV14	CASSLRRQVNTGELFF	TGTGCCAGCAGCCTTCGAAGACAGGTTAACACCGGGGAGCTGTTTTTT
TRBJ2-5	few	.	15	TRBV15	CATSRGTGPRETQYF	TGTGCCACCAGCAGAGGTACAGGGCCTAGGGAGACCCAGTACTTC
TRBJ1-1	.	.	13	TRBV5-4	CASSFGDIGEAFF	TGTGCCAGCAGCTTTGGGGACATTGGTGAAGCTTTCTTT
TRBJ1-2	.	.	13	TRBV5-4	CASSLSREDGYTF	TGTGCCAGCAGCTTGTCCAGGGAGGATGGCTACACCTTC
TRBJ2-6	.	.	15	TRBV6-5	CASRAEGSGANVLTF	TGTGCCAGCAGGGCAGAGGGCTCTGGGGCCAACGTCCTGACTTTC
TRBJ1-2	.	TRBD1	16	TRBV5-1	CASSRQPGQEYYGYTF	TGCGCCAGCAGTCGACAGCCGGGACAGGAGTACTATGGCTACACCTTC
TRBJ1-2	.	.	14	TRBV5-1	CASSLVGEGGGYTF	TGCGCCAGCAGCTTGGTTGGGGAAGGGGGTGGCTACACCTTC
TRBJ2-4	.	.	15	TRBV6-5	CASTPGSPRKNIQYF	TGTGCCAGCACACCAGGGTCCCCTAGAAAAAACATTCAGTACTTC